The 27 T cell receptor beta chains reported below all come from one sample, sequenced in a study of CD8 T cells in ankylosing spondylitis. From the 5' RACE reads, TCRdb called clonotypes with MiXCR, one entry per CDR3 protein. Among roughly 240,000 distinct CDR3 sequences listed, 8% to 9% were seen once. Material for sequencing was blood, either unsorted or a sorted T cell fraction (not recorded which). The receptors come from a female donor with ankylosing spondylitis or in good health (not recorded which).

This clonotype was detected many times. This rearrangement joins TRBV30 to TRBJ2-1; D is uncertain. V was pared by 0 bases and J by 2 bases, with 14 bases between. The CDR3 is 16 amino acids. Germline V gene sequence: CDR1 GTSNPN, CDR2 SVGIG (reference sequence). The CDR3 DNA is TGTGCCTGGAGTGTACTTCCCAGTCCTCCCTACAATGAGCAGTTCTTC. This codes for CAWSVLPSPPYNEQFF.

This clonotype came up many times. The chain employs TRBV20-1 and TRBJ2-7, with D possibly being TRBD2 (5 bases). The CDR3 contains 14 residues. The V end lost 3 bases, the J end lost 3 bases, and 15 bases lay between the germline ends. The V gene's germline CDR1 is DFQATT and CDR2 SNEGSKA (reference sequence). The DNA of the CDR3 is TGCAGTGCTAGGGAGGAAGCGGCGTTCTACGAGCAGTACTTC. This sequence encodes CSAREEAAFYEQYF.

This clonotype appeared many times. J is TRBJ2-5 and V is TRBV29-1, with a weak D call TRBD2 (5 bases). Germline-derived CDR1 and CDR2 are SQVTM and ANQGSEA. V lost 6 bases and J 3 bases, leaving 14 bases between the germline ends. The length of the CDR3 is 13 residues. The CDR3 sequence: CSVALAAKETQYF. Written as DNA, the CDR3 is TGCAGCGTCGCCCTAGCAGCTAAAGAGACCCAGTACTTC.

The sample holds many counts of this clonotype. The J gene is TRBJ2-2, the V gene TRBV14, with D unclear. The CDR3 has 11 amino acids. Deletions cut 1 base from V and 8 bases from J, with 2 bases between. Germline V CDR1 and CDR2: SGHDN, FVKESK. DNA of the CDR3: TGTGCCAGCAGCCAAGTGGGGGAGCTGTTTTTT. Protein product: CASSQVGELFF.

This clonotype was counted at least ten times. J is TRBJ2-1 and V is TRBV12-3 or TRBV12-4; possibly TRBD2 for D (6 bases). V dropped 4 bases and J dropped 1 base, with 14 bases sitting between them. The CDR3 totals 16 residues. The CDR3 DNA is TGTGCCAGCAGTTACCTTAGCGGAGAATCCTACAATGAGCAGTTCTTC. It is translated as CASSYLSGESYNEQFF.

This clonotype came up many times. The chain employs TRBV6-2 or TRBV6-3 and TRBJ1-1; D possibly corresponds to TRBD1 (5 bases). The CDR3 has 15 amino acids. CDR1 and CDR2 from the germline V gene are MNHEY and SVGEGT. V lost 2 bases and J 5 bases, leaving 15 bases between the germline ends. The DNA of the CDR3 is TGTGCCAGCAGTTACGCGGAGGCAGGGCTTACTGAAGCTTTCTTT. Translated: CASSYAEAGLTEAFF.

Many counts were recorded for this clonotype. This chain uses TRBV11-2 with TRBJ2-5, with 7 bases that match TRBD1. Trimming removed 5 bases from V and 1 base from J; junction bases left unmatched: 10. The CDR3 sequence is 16 residues long. Germline V gene sequence: CDR1 SGHAT, CDR2 FQNNGV. Here the CDR3 DNA reads TGTGCCAGCAGCCCCGGGACAGCGTTCTTCCAAGAGACCCAGTACTTC. It yields the protein CASSPGTAFFQETQYF.

This clonotype has a count of ten or more. The chain employs TRBV6-1 and TRBJ1-1; 8 nucleotides match TRBD1. The CDR3 loop spans 13 amino acids. Trimming removed 4 bases from V and 4 bases from J; junction bases left unmatched: 2. In germline, CDR1 is MNHNS, CDR2 SASEGT. DNA for the CDR3: TGTGCCAGCAGTGTCAGGGGGCTCACTGAAGCTTTCTTT. Translating gives CASSVRGLTEAFF.

The V call is TRBV29-1, the J call TRBJ2-1; 9 positions match TRBD2. This CDR3 is built from 14 residues. Germline CDR1 SQVTM, CDR2 ANQGSEA. V trimming: 6 bases; J trimming: 4 bases; junction bases outside the gene matches: 7. The CDR3 nucleotides are TGCAGCGTGGATATTAGCGGGAGTTACAATGAGCAGTTCTTC. Protein sequence: CSVDISGSYNEQFF.

This clonotype was counted many times. For the CDR3, the DNA is TGTGCCACCAGCAGAGGACGATCCGAGCAGTACTTC. Its translation: CATSRGRSEQYF. This chain links TRBV15 with TRBJ2-7, with unresolved D. The CDR3 contains 12 residues. The germline V gene has CDR1 LNHNV and CDR2 YYDKDF (reference sequence). Between the trimmed V and J ends, which lost 1 base and 6 bases, there was a span of 7 bases.

This clonotype was counted ten times or more. V gene TRBV20-1 combines with J gene TRBJ2-3, with D tentatively TRBD1 (5 bases). CDR1 is DFQATT, CDR2 SNEGSKA, per germline (reference sequence). This CDR3 spans 14 amino acids. Trimming removed 3 bases at V and 2 bases at J, with 12 bases between. The CDR3 here is CSARGLVNTDTQYF. The CDR3 DNA sequence: TGCAGTGCTAGGGGGCTGGTTAACACAGATACGCAGTATTTT.

Ten or more counts support this clonotype. CDR3 region: CSASQDRGLSTYNSPLHF. CDR3 DNA: TGCAGTGCTAGTCAGGACAGGGGGCTCTCTACCTATAATTCACCCCTCCACTTT. The chain links TRBV20-1 to TRBJ1-6; TRBD1 matches 11 bases. This CDR3 comprises 18 residues. CDR1 and CDR2 from the germline V gene are DFQATT and SNEGSKA (reference sequence). The J segment lost 2 bases and the V segment lost 3 bases, leaving 9 bases of the junction unmatched.

This clonotype showed up many times. The chain employs TRBV7-9 and TRBJ2-7; 8 bases are shared with TRBD2. CDR1 is SEHNR and CDR2 is FQNEAQ in the germline V gene (reference sequence). CDR3 length: 14 amino acids. Trimming cost V 8 bases and J 3 bases; bases outside gene matches: 9. CDR3 bases: TGTGCCAGCTCGTCCGGGACTAGTTACTACGAGCAGTACTTC. This translates into CASSSGTSYYEQYF.

This clonotype was seen many times. This chain connects TRBV5-1 to TRBJ2-5; TRBD2 agrees at 12 bases. Germline V gene sequence: CDR1 SGHRS, CDR2 YFSETQ. The CDR3 covers 21 residues. V gave up 0 bases and J gave up 0 bases; unmatched junction bases: 15. CDR3 loop: CASSLVGSFGLAGLDQETQYF. Written as DNA, the CDR3 is TGCGCCAGCAGCTTGGTGGGTTCTTTTGGACTAGCGGGATTAGACCAAGAGACCCAGTACTTC.

This clonotype has a count of ten or more. The chain employs TRBV20-1 and TRBJ2-1, with D possibly matching TRBD1 (6 bases). The germline V gene has CDR1 DFQATT and CDR2 SNEGSKA (reference sequence). V was pared by 0 bases and J by 6 bases, with 12 bases between. There are 14 residues in the CDR3. CDR3 loop: CSARDSRGINEQFF. CDR3 nucleotides: TGCAGTGCTAGAGATAGTAGGGGGATCAATGAGCAGTTCTTC.

The chain couples TRBV3-1 to TRBJ2-7; 7 nucleotides align to TRBD1. The V gene end was trimmed by 4 bases and the J gene end by 3 bases; junction bases not matched to a gene: 6. CDR3 size: 14 residues. Germline V CDR1 and CDR2: LGHDT, YNNKEL (reference sequence). The DNA for the CDR3 is TGTGCCAGCAGCCTTACACGGGACAGCTACGAGCAGTACTTC. Protein: CASSLTRDSYEQYF.

This clonotype was counted many times. The chain's CDR3 is CASNRRLAGVSYEQYF. CDR3 bases: TGTGCCAGCAACCGCAGACTAGCGGGAGTGTCCTACGAGCAGTACTTC. The rearrangement links TRBV6-5 to TRBJ2-7; 12 bases fit TRBD2. The CDR3 is 16 amino acids. V lost 7 bases to trimming and J lost 1 base; unmatched junction nucleotides: 8. Germline CDR1 reads MNHEY; CDR2 reads SVGAGI.

The chain has TRBV7-9 and TRBJ2-1, with D perhaps TRBD1 (5 bases). This CDR3 comprises 15 residues. Germline V gene data show CDR1 as SEHNR and CDR2 as FQNEAQ (reference sequence). The V end lost 2 bases, the J end lost 7 bases, and 15 bases lay between the germline ends. CDR3 sequence (DNA): TGTGCCAGCAGCTTACAGGTTGCCAGGGCGAATGAGCAGTTCTTC. Amino acids: CASSLQVARANEQFF.

There are a few counts of this clonotype. The chain is built from TRBV28 and TRBJ2-4; D is possibly TRBD1 or TRBD2 (6 bases each). Germline V gives CDR1 MDHEN, CDR2 SYDVKM. This CDR3 comprises 13 residues. The V gene lost 7 bases and the J gene lost 6 bases, with 13 bases spanning the gap. The CDR3 bases are TGTGCCAGCACCCTAGGGGGGAGAAACATTCAGTACTTC. Encoded protein: CASTLGGRNIQYF.

This clonotype appeared many times. Relative to the germline gene, one junction end is altered; a read error may explain this. This rearrangement joins TRBV7-7 to TRBJ2-5, with D possibly matching TRBD1 (6 bases). Germline CDR1 is SSHAT and CDR2 is FNYEAQ (reference sequence). The CDR3 totals 13 residues. In DNA, the CDR3 is TGTGCTAGCAGCTTTTCAGGGGAAGAGACCCAGTACTTC. Protein product: CASSFSGEETQYF.

This clonotype showed up many times. The rearrangement links TRBV12-3 or TRBV12-4 to TRBJ2-7; the D gene is possibly TRBD2 (5 bases). V shed 5 bases and J shed 9 bases, with 20 bases lying between them. CDR3 size: 14 residues. The CDR3 protein is CASSEGTPPSLQYF. The CDR3 nucleotides read TGTGCCAGCAGTGAGGGTACACCCCCATCCCTGCAGTACTTC.

In this sample, this clonotype turned up many times. The chain joins TRBV5-1 to TRBJ2-1; the D gene could be TRBD1 or TRBD2 (5 bases each). This CDR3 is built from 13 residues. Trimming removed 3 bases at V and 10 bases at J, with 14 bases between. The germline CDR1 and CDR2 sequences are SGHRS and YFSETQ. The CDR3 DNA is TGCGCCAGCAGCTCGAACCCGGGGCCAGAGCAGTTCTTC. It encodes CASSSNPGPEQFF.

This clonotype was picked up a small number of times. V gene TRBV9 combines with J gene TRBJ2-6; perhaps TRBD1 as D (6 bases). Germline CDR1 SGDLS, CDR2 YYNGEE. Trimming removed 5 bases at V and 3 bases at J, with 12 bases between. The CDR3 length is 15 residues. The CDR3 loop reads CASSARGGGANVLTF. CDR3 DNA sequence: TGTGCCAGCAGTGCCAGGGGCGGTGGGGCCAACGTCCTGACTTTC.

This clonotype was picked up a small number of times. This sequence joins TRBV28 and TRBJ2-3; the D is unclear. Germline-derived CDR1 and CDR2 are MDHEN and SYDVKM. CDR3 length: 11 amino acids. Trimming shortened V by 3 bases and J by 10 bases, and 8 bases separated the two germline ends. The DNA for the CDR3 is TGTGCCAGCAGTTTTTCCCGGGCGCAGTATTTT. Translating gives CASSFSRAQYF.

This clonotype was found many times. This chain uses TRBV7-6 with TRBJ2-3, with D perhaps matching TRBD2 (6 bases). The ends were cut back, 8 bases at V and 4 bases at J, with 16 bases in the middle. Germline CDR1 SGHVS, CDR2 FNYEAQ. There are 14 residues in the CDR3. CDR3 in amino acids: CASVPTEGADTQYF. CDR3 sequence (DNA): TGTGCCAGCGTCCCCACGGAGGGTGCAGATACGCAGTATTTT.

This clonotype was recorded at least ten times. J is TRBJ2-5 and V is TRBV7-9, with TRBD2 matching over 14 bases. Trimming at V came to 5 bases and at J to 4 bases, leaving 3 bases not matched to a gene. CDR3 length equals 15 residues. Germline loops: CDR1 SEHNR, CDR2 FQNEAQ (reference sequence). The chain's CDR3 is CASSQGLAGVETQYF. CDR3 DNA: TGTGCCAGCAGCCAGGGACTAGCGGGAGTAGAGACCCAGTACTTC.

Ten or more counts support this clonotype. CDR3 coding DNA: TGTGCCACCAGCAGAGCCCCAGGGGCTAGCGGGGGCAATGAGCAGTTCTTC. Translating it yields CATSRAPGASGGNEQFF. J is TRBJ2-1 and V is TRBV15; 10 nucleotides line up with TRBD2. This CDR3 contains 17 residues. Losses at the gene ends were 1 base for V and 6 bases for J; bases not matched to a gene: 9. Germline assignment: CDR1 LNHNV and CDR2 YYDKDF (reference sequence).